Below, 2 T cell receptor beta chains from the same sample are listed, as sequenced in a study of cytotoxic CD8 clonotypes in ibrutinib-treated CLL. Assay used: immunoSEQ multiplex PCR; TCRdb lists only in-frame clones, some missing. The sample includes 80,000 to 95,000 clones, around 79% of them seen just once. Sequences were derived from PBMCs, sampled after 12 months of ibrutinib treatment. These receptors all come from a human donor with chronic lymphocytic leukemia.

The chain joins TRBV7-9 to TRBJ2-3; 15 nucleotides match TRBD2. Germline CDR1 SEHNR, CDR2 FQNEAQ (reference sequence). V trimming: 5 bases; J trimming: 6 bases; junction bases outside the gene matches: 6. This CDR3 spans 16 amino acids. The chain's CDR3 is CASSPGLAGGLDTQYF. CDR3 nucleotides: TGTGCCAGCAGCCCCGGACTAGCGGGAGGGCTGGATACGCAGTATTTT.

The rearrangement joins TRBV18 to TRBJ1-1; 7 positions match TRBD1. Unmatched junction bases numbered 5, after V lost 6 bases and J lost 4 bases. This CDR3 comprises 13 residues. Germline-derived CDR1 and CDR2 are KGHSH and LQKENI. The CDR3 DNA sequence: TGTGCCAGCTCCCCAGGGGGACCCACTGAAGCTTTCTTT. Amino acids: CASSPGGPTEAFF.